The 27 T cell receptor beta chains listed next were all sequenced from one sample in a study of CD4+ T cells in melanoma. The assay was immunoSEQ multiplex PCR, and TCRdb's table has in-frame clones only and misses some. The sample yields 11,000 or so clones, approximately 72% seen once. Material: cells from a culture (not recorded whether cultured in vitro). The receptors come from a human donor with melanoma.

This chain joins TRBV7-9 and TRBJ1-5; D is undetermined. This CDR3 contains 16 residues. V was pared by 5 bases and J by 0 bases, with 14 bases between. CDR1 is SEHNR, CDR2 FQNEAQ, per germline (reference sequence). The CDR3 DNA follows: TGTGCCAGCAGCCCCGAGACCCCATATAGCAATCAGCCCCAGCATTTT. Its protein product is CASSPETPYSNQPQHF.

The J gene is TRBJ2-7, the V gene TRBV6-5; a possible D gene is TRBD2 (5 bases). Germline V CDR1 and CDR2: MNHEY, SVGAGI. The CDR3 runs to 14 residues. V lost 5 bases to trimming and J lost 2 bases, with 13 bases between them. The CDR3 nucleotides are TGTGCCAGCAGTCGAGGGAGAACCACCTACGAGCAGTACTTC. It encodes CASSRGRTTYEQYF.

This clone has just a few counts. This chain links TRBV5-1 with TRBJ1-6; a weak D match, TRBD1 (5 bases). The CDR3 covers 15 residues. Germline V gene data show CDR1 as SGHRS and CDR2 as YFSETQ. Trimming removed 4 bases from V and 8 bases from J, with 16 bases in between. The CDR3 bases are TGCGCCAGCAGCCCCGGGGCGAGGGGTCATTCACCCCTCCACTTT. This translates into CASSPGARGHSPLHF.

The V and J genes are TRBV10-3 and TRBJ2-3, with 7 bases that match TRBD2. V dropped 8 bases and J dropped 2; count of bases not matched to a gene: 10. This CDR3 is built from 15 residues. Germline V gives CDR1 ENHRY, CDR2 SYGVKD. The CDR3 nucleotides are TGTGCCATCGGGGGGGGTGGCGGGGTCACAGATACGCAGTATTTT. This gives the protein CAIGGGGGVTDTQYF.

The chain carries TRBV19 and TRBJ2-6; 8 bases agree with TRBD2. CDR1 LNHDA and CDR2 SQIVND come from the germline V gene (reference sequence). The CDR3 covers 18 residues. With V trimmed by 0 bases and J by 0 bases, 4 bases remained unmatched. The CDR3 is CASSIDGGGLSGANVLTF. Here the CDR3 DNA reads TGTGCCAGTAGTATAGACGGGGGGGGACTCTCTGGGGCCAACGTCCTGACTTTC. Drawing the rest from reference TRBV19 and TRBJ2-6, the complete variable domain is DGGITQSPKYLFRKEGQNVTLSCEQNLNHDAMYWYRQDPGQGLRLIYYSQIVNDFQKGDIAEGYSVSREKKESFPLTVTSAQKNPTAFYLCASSIDGGGLSGANVLTFGAGSRLTVL.

The gene calls are TRBV6-5 and TRBJ1-5; a weak D match, TRBD1 (6 bases). Germline-derived CDR1 and CDR2 are MNHEY and SVGAGI. With 2 bases removed from V and 12 bases from J, the gap between germline ends came to 20 bases. The CDR3 contains 15 residues. This CDR3 reads CASSYDQGVWGLQHF. The CDR3 DNA reads TGTGCCAGCAGTTACGATCAGGGCGTGTGGGGGCTCCAGCATTTT.

The chain carries TRBV9 and TRBJ2-1, with D possibly matching TRBD1 (6 bases). There are 16 residues in the CDR3. Trimming took off 0 bases at V and 5 bases at J, with 15 bases between the two ends. The germline V gene has CDR1 SGDLS and CDR2 YYNGEE. The CDR3 DNA reads TGTGCCAGCAGCGTAGGGGGGCAGGTTCGGCACAATGAGCAGTTCTTC. Translation: CASSVGGQVRHNEQFF.

The chain employs TRBV11-3 and TRBJ2-1; tentative D call: TRBD1 (6 bases). This CDR3 contains 14 residues. Trimming removed 2 bases from V and 4 bases from J, with 9 bases in between. Germline assignment: CDR1 SGHNT and CDR2 YENEEA. CDR3 nucleotides: TGTGCCAGCAGCTTACAGGGGCATTACAATGAGCAGTTCTTC. Its protein product is CASSLQGHYNEQFF. Supplemented by reference TRBV11-3 and TRBJ2-1, the full variable domain reads EAGVVQSPRYKIIEKKQPVAFWCNPISGHNTLYWYLQNLGQGPELLIRYENEEAVDDSQLPKDRFSAERLKGVDSTLKIQPAELGDSAVYLCASSLQGHYNEQFFGPGTRLTVL.

The chain uses TRBV6-6 and TRBJ2-7; TRBD1 matches at 9 bases. Germline trimming cut 7 bases from V and 6 bases from J; bases unmatched to any gene: 10. The CDR3 is made up of 14 amino acids. Germline V lookup: CDR1 MNHNY, CDR2 SVGAGI (reference sequence). The CDR3 DNA reads as TGTGCCAGCACCCCTCGACAGGGGGTAAGCGAGCAGTACTTC. This gives the protein CASTPRQGVSEQYF.

As DNA, the CDR3 is TGCGCCAGCAGCTTGGTATCGGGGGGCACTACCTACGAGCAGTACTTC. This gives the protein CASSLVSGGTTYEQYF. The rearrangement links TRBV5-1 to TRBJ2-7; weak D call: TRBD2 (7 bases). Germline V gene data show CDR1 as SGHRS and CDR2 as YFSETQ. The CDR3 spans 16 residues. Trimming took 0 bases from V and 2 from J, leaving 15 bases between them.

The V call is TRBV5-4, the J call TRBJ1-2, with D possibly being TRBD1 (5 bases). The CDR3 consists of 15 residues. Trimming took 4 bases from V and 3 from J, leaving 16 bases between them. CDR1 and CDR2 from the germline V gene are SGHNT and YYREEE (reference sequence). The chain's CDR3 is CASSTHTMTDYGYTF. The DNA of the CDR3 is TGTGCCAGCAGCACTCATACGATGACAGACTATGGCTACACCTTC.

The chain uses TRBV7-2 and TRBJ2-5, with D possibly being TRBD1 or TRBD2 (5 bases each). Germline V gene lookup returns CDR1 SGHTA and CDR2 FQGNSA. V was clipped by 0 bases and J by 5 bases, with 10 bases between them. The CDR3 length is 14 residues. Written as DNA, the CDR3 is TGTGCCAGCAGCTTAGCGGGGGTAGCGGAGACCCAGTACTTC. Translating gives CASSLAGVAETQYF.

The chain links TRBV19 to TRBJ2-3, with 15 bases identical to TRBD2. CDR1 and CDR2 (germline): LNHDA, SQIVND (reference sequence). The CDR3 contains 16 residues. J lost 6 bases, V lost 5 bases, and 6 bases had no gene match. The CDR3 bases are TGTGCCAGTAGTGGGGGACTAGCGGGGGGCGGCGATACGCAGTATTTT. As protein: CASSGGLAGGGDTQYF.

The chain uses TRBV5-1 and TRBJ1-1; D is possibly TRBD1 (5 bases). The germline V gene encodes CDR1 SGHRS and CDR2 YFSETQ. The V gene lost 3 bases and the J gene lost 2 bases, with 17 bases spanning the gap. CDR3 length: 16 amino acids. The CDR3 DNA reads as TGCGCCAGCAGCTCGGGGCTTACCGGGACCAACACTGAAGCTTTCTTT. Its translation is CASSSGLTGTNTEAFF.

This clone was observed a handful of times. V gene TRBV6-5 combines with J gene TRBJ2-7; TRBD1 or TRBD2 may be the D gene (5 bases each). Germline values: CDR1 MNHEY, CDR2 SVGAGI. V was pared by 6 bases and J by 0 bases, with 12 bases between. There are 14 residues in the CDR3. The CDR3 loop is CASSSRDASYEQYF. CDR3 bases: TGTGCCAGCAGCTCTCGGGACGCCTCCTACGAGCAGTACTTC.

The rearrangement uses TRBV11-2 and TRBJ2-7; TRBD2 matches 12 bases. Germline CDR1 and CDR2: SGHAT and FQNNGV. The CDR3 consists of 15 residues. V gave up 6 bases and J gave up 2 bases; unmatched junction bases: 5. The chain's CDR3 is CASRSTSGGPYEQYF. CDR3 bases: TGTGCCAGCAGATCTACTAGCGGGGGGCCCTACGAGCAGTACTTC.

The gene calls are TRBV5-1 and TRBJ1-1; 9 bases map to TRBD1. Germline V CDR1 and CDR2: SGHRS, YFSETQ. Germline trimming cut 0 bases from V and 4 bases from J; bases unmatched to any gene: 7. The CDR3 loop spans 16 amino acids. CDR3 nucleotides: TGCGCCAGCAGCTTGGCCCTTGGACAGGGGTCCACTGAAGCTTTCTTT. It codes for CASSLALGQGSTEAFF.

This chain uses TRBV2 with TRBJ2-4, with D perhaps given as TRBD1 or TRBD2 (5 bases each). Germline V gives CDR1 SNHLY, CDR2 FYNNEI. V lost 4 bases to trimming and J lost 6 bases, with 19 bases between them. CDR3 length: 16 residues. The CDR3 DNA follows: TGTGCCAGCAGTGGAAGCTGGGGGTGGTACGGAAACATTCAGTACTTC. Translation gives CASSGSWGWYGNIQYF.

The V gene is TRBV11-2, the J gene TRBJ2-3, with D perhaps TRBD2 (6 bases). V gave up 0 bases and J gave up 7 bases, with 23 bases separating them. CDR3 length: 18 amino acids. CDR1 and CDR2 from the germline V gene are SGHAT and FQNNGV. The CDR3, as DNA: TGTGCCAGCAGCTTAGAGATTCTAAACGCCGGGGGTTTGAATACGCAGTATTTT. Protein: CASSLEILNAGGLNTQYF.

In nucleotides, the CDR3 is TGTGCCAGCAGCGCAAACATCCGGGCGAGCGGGGGGGGTGAGCAGTTCTTC. This encodes CASSANIRASGGGEQFF. The V call is TRBV7-6, the J call TRBJ2-1, with 10 bases matching TRBD2. CDR3 length: 17 residues. From germline, CDR1 is SGHVS and CDR2 FNYEAQ. Trimming cost V 5 bases and J 9 bases; bases outside gene matches: 16. Full variable domain (rest looked up from reference TRBV7-6 and TRBJ2-1): GAGVSQSPRYKVTKRGQDVALRCDPISGHVSLYWYRQALGQGPEFLTYFNYEAQQDKSGLPNDRFSAERPEGSISTLTIQRTEQRDSAMYRCASSANIRASGGGEQFFGPGTRLTVL.

This chain links TRBV5-4 with TRBJ2-3; 7 nucleotides line up with TRBD2. Germline CDR1 and CDR2: SGHNT and YYREEE (reference sequence). The CDR3 consists of 16 residues. V trimming: 2 bases; J trimming: 6 bases; junction bases outside the gene matches: 12. The CDR3 is CASSFPRASGPDTQYF. CDR3 DNA sequence: TGTGCCAGCAGCTTCCCGAGGGCTAGCGGCCCCGATACGCAGTATTTT.

The rearrangement uses TRBV7-9 and TRBJ2-7; possible D gene TRBD1, 6 bases. Per the germline V gene, CDR1 is SEHNR and CDR2 is FQNEAQ (reference sequence). The CDR3 has 16 residues. Between the trimmed V and J ends, which lost 4 bases and 0 bases, there was a span of 16 bases. The CDR3 protein is CASSSGGQRDSYEQYF. The CDR3, as DNA: TGTGCCAGCAGCTCCGGAGGACAGAGGGACTCCTACGAGCAGTACTTC.

V usage is TRBV30 and J usage is TRBJ1-6; a possible D gene is TRBD1 (5 bases). Trimming took 1 base from V and 9 from J, leaving 34 bases between them. The CDR3 is 21 residues long. CDR1 and CDR2 from the germline V gene are GTSNPN and SVGIG (reference sequence). CDR3 coding DNA: TGTGCCTGGAGTGAGTTTCCCTGGGCCCGGGACGGCAAAGAGGAGGGTTCACCCCTCCACTTT. Translated: CAWSEFPWARDGKEEGSPLHF.

The chain links TRBV2 to TRBJ1-5; no clear D gene. Germline values: CDR1 SNHLY, CDR2 FYNNEI. The CDR3 length is 15 residues. Trimming removed 4 bases from V and 0 bases from J, with 10 bases in between. CDR3 coding DNA: TGTGCCAGCAGTGCGCAAGGGTATAGCAATCAGCCCCAGCATTTT. This gives the protein CASSAQGYSNQPQHF.

There are a few counts of this clone. This chain uses TRBV5-4 with TRBJ2-7; TRBD2 aligns across 10 bases. Germline V CDR1 and CDR2: SGHNT, YYREEE (reference sequence). J was trimmed by 3 bases and V by 4 bases; bases with no gene match: 7. The CDR3 is 15 amino acids. This CDR3 is CASSLRASGGYEQYF. The CDR3 DNA is TGTGCCAGCAGCCTCCGGGCTAGCGGGGGCTACGAGCAGTACTTC.

This clone appeared a single time. This chain connects TRBV5-1 to TRBJ2-5, with D tentatively TRBD1 (5 bases). From germline, CDR1 is SGHRS and CDR2 YFSETQ. The CDR3 loop spans 14 amino acids. The V and J ends lost 4 bases and 6 bases respectively, with 16 bases between them. The CDR3 nucleotides read TGCGCCAGCAGCCAAGTCTTGACAGAGAAGACCCAGTACTTC. Amino acid sequence: CASSQVLTEKTQYF.

V gene TRBV7-8 combines with J gene TRBJ2-5, with TRBD2 matching 7 bases. Trimming cost V 4 bases and J 4 bases; bases outside gene matches: 15. CDR1 SGHVS and CDR2 FQNEAQ come from the germline V gene. The CDR3 has 17 residues. CDR3 protein: CASSSSFRPGGGETQYF. The CDR3 DNA reads as TGTGCCAGCAGCTCGTCCTTCCGCCCTGGGGGGGGAGAGACCCAGTACTTC.